The 19 T cell receptor beta chains below were found in one sample sequenced in a study of T-cell reconstitution after alpha-beta-depleted transplantation in children. This sample's TCRbeta library carried unique molecular identifier barcodes. MiXCR, run by TCRdb on the PCR reads, gives a single entry per CDR3 protein. The sample includes about 70,000 distinct CDR3 sequences, 9.5% to 13% seen only once; the top ten take less than 15%. The input for sequencing was PBMCs, taken before TCRalphabeta/CD19-depleted stem cell transplant. The receptors come from a boy between 5 and 17 years old with acute myeloid leukemia, due to receive a stem cell transplant.

Worth noting for this clonotype: This may arise from a read error, as a much more abundant clone is one base away. The chain employs TRBV7-2 and TRBJ2-7, with D maybe TRBD2 (5 bases). Trimming left V 2 bases short and J 3 bases short, with 14 bases between. The germline CDR1 and CDR2 sequences are SGHTA and FQGNSA. This CDR3 is 15 amino acids long. CDR3 sequence: CASSLLRAANYEQYF. The CDR3 nucleotides are TGTGCCAGCAGCTTATTGCGGGCAGCGAACTACGAGCAGTACTTC.

This clonotype was found many times. The chain has TRBV7-2 and TRBJ2-1; D is possibly TRBD1 or TRBD2 (5 bases each). CDR1 and CDR2 from the germline V gene are SGHTA and FQGNSA. There are 14 residues in the CDR3. Trimming took 7 bases from V and 2 from J, leaving 12 bases between them. CDR3 bases: TGTGCCAGCACGGGGCGGGCTCCCTACAATGAGCAGTTCTTC. Amino acid sequence: CASTGRAPYNEQFF.

The chain joins TRBV7-2 to TRBJ2-5; D is possibly TRBD2 (5 bases). The CDR3 sequence is 15 residues long. Trimming removed 4 bases at V and 5 bases at J, with 17 bases between. Germline V gives CDR1 SGHTA, CDR2 FQGNSA. This CDR3 reads CASSSPGSRAETQYF. In DNA form, the CDR3 reads TGTGCCAGCAGCTCCCCGGGGAGCCGCGCCGAGACCCAGTACTTC.

In its sample, this clonotype was seen many times. The V gene is TRBV7-8, the J gene TRBJ2-1, with 7 bases identical to TRBD2. This CDR3 contains 16 residues. Germline trimming cut 9 bases from V and 0 bases from J; bases unmatched to any gene: 11. CDR1 SGHVS and CDR2 FQNEAQ come from the germline V gene. The CDR3 nucleotides read TGTGCCAGTACACCCTTCCGGGAGGTCTCCTACAATGAGCAGTTCTTC. Its protein product is CASTPFREVSYNEQFF. Combining the CDR3 with reference TRBV7-8 and TRBJ2-1 gives the whole variable domain GAGVSQSPRYKVAKRGQDVALRCDPISGHVSLFWYQQALGQGPEFLTYFQNEAQLDKSGLPSDRFFAERPEGSVSTLKIQRTQQEDSAVYLCASTPFREVSYNEQFFGPGTRLTVL.

The chain uses TRBV7-2 and TRBJ2-7; tentatively, D is TRBD1 (6 bases). CDR3 length equals 13 residues. Deletions cut 3 bases from V and 2 bases from J, with 8 bases between. Germline CDR1 SGHTA, CDR2 FQGNSA. CDR3 region: CASSFGQTYEQYF. The CDR3 bases are TGTGCCAGCAGCTTTGGACAGACCTACGAGCAGTACTTC.

This clonotype appeared many times. The chain carries TRBV6-2 or TRBV6-3 and TRBJ2-4, with TRBD1 matching over 9 bases. The CDR3 totals 14 residues. Germline V gene data show CDR1 as MNHEY and CDR2 as SVGEGT. J was trimmed by 9 bases and V by 6 bases; bases with no gene match: 9. The CDR3 DNA sequence: TGTGCCAGCAGCCCACAGGGGGCAATTGGCATTCAGTACTTC. Translated: CASSPQGAIGIQYF.

In its sample, this clonotype was seen many times. The CDR3 nucleotides read TGTGCCAGCAGCCACCTTCTCAGCCCAGTCTCTGGAAACACCATATATTTT. Translation: CASSHLLSPVSGNTIYF. V and J are TRBV3-1 and TRBJ1-3; the D is unclear. The CDR3 covers 17 residues. Trimming removed 3 bases from V and 0 bases from J, with 15 bases in between. Germline V CDR1 and CDR2: LGHDT, YNNKEL (reference sequence).

This clonotype was recorded many times. V usage is TRBV29-1 and J usage is TRBJ2-7, with TRBD1 matching 7 bases. Germline loops: CDR1 SQVTM, CDR2 ANQGSEA. Losses at the gene ends were 7 bases for V and 4 bases for J; bases not matched to a gene: 4. CDR3 length: 11 amino acids. The CDR3 DNA is TGCAGCGGAGCAGGGGGATACGAGCAGTACTTC. Translated: CSGAGGYEQYF.

CDR3 region: CASSQGLAGGRLGETQYF. The CDR3 nucleotides are TGTGCCAGCAGCCAAGGACTAGCGGGAGGGCGTCTAGGGGAGACCCAGTACTTC. The chain joins TRBV14 to TRBJ2-5; 14 bases map to TRBD2. After removal of 1 base from V and 5 bases from J, the junction contained 9 bases not matched to a gene. CDR1 SGHDN and CDR2 FVKESK come from the germline V gene. This CDR3 is 18 amino acids long.

A word on this clonotype: The junction departs from the called germline gene at one end, perhaps through a read error. CDR3 sequence (DNA): TGTGCCAGCAGCTTAGCTTACAGACAGGATCCTGGAAACATCATATATTTT. Encoded protein: CASSLAYRQDPGNIIYF. This chain connects TRBV7-2 to TRBJ1-3, with D perhaps matching TRBD1 (6 bases). Germline-derived CDR1 and CDR2 are SGHTA and FQGNSA. This CDR3 is 17 amino acids long.

The V gene is TRBV5-5, the J gene TRBJ1-1; D not certain. The CDR3 has 11 residues. Germline CDR1 is SGHKS and CDR2 is YYEKEE (reference sequence). Deletions cut 1 base from V and 8 bases from J, with 6 bases between. CDR3 amino acids: CASSLTGEAFF. DNA of the CDR3: TGTGCCAGCAGCTTGACGGGGGAAGCTTTCTTT. Drawing the rest from reference TRBV5-5 and TRBJ1-1, the complete variable domain is DAGVTQSPTHLIKTRGQQVTLRCSPISGHKSVSWYQQVLGQGPQFIFQYYEKEERGRGNFPDRFSARQFPNYSSELNVNALLLGDSALYLCASSLTGEAFFGQGTRLTVV.

Ten or more counts support this clonotype. The rearrangement links TRBV4-1 to TRBJ2-7, with 9 bases aligning to TRBD2. The CDR3 has 15 residues. V trimming: 2 bases; J trimming: 0 bases; junction bases outside the gene matches: 2. Germline V gives CDR1 MGHRA, CDR2 YSYEKL. The CDR3 sequence: CASSQKREVSYEQYF. The CDR3 nucleotides are TGCGCCAGCAGCCAAAAGCGGGAGGTCTCCTACGAGCAGTACTTC.

The rearrangement links TRBV19 to TRBJ2-5; TRBD2 is a possible D gene (6 bases). This CDR3 region has 15 residues. The V gene lost 6 bases and the J gene lost 3 bases, with 17 bases spanning the gap. Germline V lookup: CDR1 LNHDA, CDR2 SQIVND (reference sequence). CDR3 DNA: TGTGCCAGTAGCCTAGCTAGCGCGAGAGAAGAGACCCAGTACTTC. The encoded protein is CASSLASAREETQYF. Full variable domain (missing parts from reference TRBV19 and TRBJ2-5): DGGITQSPKYLFRKEGQNVTLSCEQNLNHDAMYWYRQDPGQGLRLIYYSQIVNDFQKGDIAEGYSVSREKKESFPLTVTSAQKNPTAFYLCASSLASAREETQYFGPGTRLLVL.

About this clonotype: At one of its ends the junction is not consistent with the germline gene, which may arise from a read error. The J gene is TRBJ2-4, the V gene TRBV4-1; the D is unclear. The CDR3 covers 12 residues. From germline, CDR1 is MGHRA and CDR2 YSYEKL. The CDR3 sequence is CASSQDRRRPFF. The CDR3 DNA sequence: TGCGCCAGCAGCCAAGATCGGCGCAGACCCTTCTTC.

A word on this clonotype: A read error is possible here, since a much larger clone lies one base away. The chain uses TRBV5-4 and TRBJ2-4, with D possibly being TRBD1 (6 bases). CDR3 length equals 16 residues. Germline-derived CDR1 and CDR2 are SGHNT and YYREEE (reference sequence). Trimming took off 4 bases at V and 3 bases at J, with 17 bases between the two ends. The CDR3 protein is CASSDTGIGVKNIQYF. The CDR3 DNA reads as TGTGCCAGCAGCGACACAGGGATTGGAGTCAAAAACATTCAGTACTTC.

This clonotype was observed many times. The V gene is TRBV4-1, the J gene TRBJ1-3; tentatively, D is TRBD1 (5 bases). The germline CDR1 and CDR2 sequences are MGHRA and YSYEKL. V was pared by 0 bases and J by 0 bases, with 15 bases between. The CDR3 runs 18 residues. CDR3 residues: CASSQDYGAQSSGNTIYF. As DNA, the CDR3 is TGCGCCAGCAGCCAAGATTACGGGGCCCAAAGCTCTGGAAACACCATATATTTT.

This chain connects TRBV4-2 to TRBJ2-5; D is possibly TRBD2 (6 bases). Trimming pared 0 bases from V and 2 bases from J, leaving 13 bases between. The CDR3 consists of 16 residues. Looked up from germline, CDR1 is LGHNA and CDR2 is YNFKEQ. The CDR3 is CASSQDGGDRQETQYF. Here the CDR3 DNA reads TGTGCCAGCAGCCAAGATGGAGGGGATCGGCAAGAGACCCAGTACTTC.

In this sample, this clonotype turned up many times. This chain links TRBV15 with TRBJ2-1; D uncertain. CDR3 length equals 15 residues. V dropped 1 base and J dropped 3 bases, with 10 bases sitting between them. The germline V gene has CDR1 LNHNV and CDR2 YYDKDF (reference sequence). CDR3 nucleotides: TGTGCCACCAGCAGAGGACCCGGGTACTACAATGAGCAGTTCTTC. Amino acid sequence: CATSRGPGYYNEQFF.

Ten or more counts support this clonotype. The chain combines TRBV4-1 with TRBJ1-3, with no clear D. This CDR3 contains 15 residues. CDR1 and CDR2 (germline): MGHRA, YSYEKL. Trimming took off 6 bases at V and 0 bases at J, with 12 bases between the two ends. The DNA of the CDR3 is TGCGCCAGCAGTCCCACAGAGCACTCTGGAAACACCATATATTTT. It yields the protein CASSPTEHSGNTIYF.